This T cell receptor (beta chain) was found in a study of OX40 agonist ivuxolimab in advanced cancers. The wider study: Hepatocellular carcinoma, melanoma, renal cell or head and neck cancer was diagnosed in the dose-escalation patients.

The CDR3 is 14 residues long. V gave up 0 bases and J gave up 5 bases, with 7 bases separating them. CDR1 is MGHRA and CDR2 is YSYEKL in the germline V gene. Sequenced by immunoSEQ multiplex PCR; TCRdb stores in-frame clones only, minus some. The data show tens of thousands of clones, with 70% to 90% seen just once and about 53% held by the top ten. This clone has a handful of counts. This TCR was sampled from an adult with an advanced solid tumor such as melanoma, head and neck, liver or kidney cancer. The sequencing used CD4+ or CD8+ T cells sorted from blood, collected in a trial of the OX40 agonist ivuxolimab. The rearrangement links TRBV4-1 to TRBJ1-4; TRBD1 is a possible D gene (6 bases). CDR3 amino acids: CASSQDGGNEKLFF. The DNA for the CDR3 is TGCGCCAGCAGCCAAGACGGGGGCAATGAAAAACTGTTTTTT.